The 11 T cell receptor beta chains reported below all come from one sample, sequenced in a study of resident and recirculating memory T cells in vitiligo (dated by TCRdb to the late 2010s). The library came from the immunoSEQ multiplex PCR assay. TCRdb limited this immuneACCESS table to in-frame rearrangements with V and J called. A share of clones is missing; checked studies link under half to unresolved V genes, and the rest is unexplained. Here the sample has around 78,000 clones; 92% occur a single time. The ten largest account for roughly 5% of the sample. Material: blood. All receptors derive from a male donor with vitiligo.

A single count supports this clone. The V gene is TRBV7-9, the J gene TRBJ2-3; 10 bases fit TRBD2. The CDR3 consists of 14 residues. CDR1 and CDR2 from the germline V gene are SEHNR and FQNEAQ (reference sequence). With V trimmed by 4 bases and J by 4 bases, 2 bases remained unmatched. DNA of the CDR3: TGTGCCAGCAGCTCCGGGACTAGCGCAGATACGCAGTATTTT. It codes for CASSSGTSADTQYF.

The rearrangement joins TRBV5-4 to TRBJ2-3; TRBD2 might be the D (6 bases). The CDR3 is 16 residues long. The germline V gene has CDR1 SGHNT and CDR2 YYREEE (reference sequence). Trimming shortened V by 0 bases and J by 2 bases, and 13 bases separated the two germline ends. CDR3 residues: CASSLAAGLYTDTQYF. CDR3 DNA sequence: TGTGCCAGCAGCTTGGCGGCGGGACTGTACACAGATACGCAGTATTTT.

The chain recombines TRBV5-4 with TRBJ2-7, with D unclear. Per germline, CDR1 SGHNT and CDR2 YYREEE (reference sequence). The CDR3 has 13 amino acids. V was trimmed by 6 bases and J by 7 bases, leaving 17 bases between them. CDR3 DNA: TGTGCCAGCACCGGGTCCCCCCGAAGGGAGCAGTACTTC. This translates into CASTGSPRREQYF.

The J gene is TRBJ2-5, the V gene TRBV6-6, with 10 nucleotides matching TRBD2. Germline CDR1 MNHNY, CDR2 SVGAGI (reference sequence). The CDR3 contains 14 residues. Unmatched junction bases numbered 4, after V lost 6 bases and J lost 3 bases. CDR3 sequence: CASRTLAGEETQYF. CDR3 sequence (DNA): TGTGCCAGCAGGACTCTAGCGGGGGAAGAGACCCAGTACTTC.

This chain uses TRBV7-2 with TRBJ1-4, with a possible D match to TRBD1 (5 bases). V lost 3 bases and J lost 1, with 9 bases in between. This CDR3 is built from 15 residues. Germline-derived CDR1 and CDR2 are SGHTA and FQGNSA. As DNA, the CDR3 is TGTGCCAGCAGCTTGACAGCTTTAACTAATGAAAAACTGTTTTTT. Translated: CASSLTALTNEKLFF.

J is TRBJ2-7 and V is TRBV27; TRBD1 matches at 9 bases. The CDR3 extends over 17 amino acids. V shed 2 bases and J 0 bases; nucleotides not matched to a gene: 8. Germline V gene sequence: CDR1 MNHEY, CDR2 SMNVEV (reference sequence). CDR3 residues: CASSLGTGISRSYEQYF. The CDR3 nucleotides are TGTGCCAGCAGTTTAGGGACAGGGATTAGCCGCTCCTACGAGCAGTACTTC.

The chain is built from TRBV28 and TRBJ2-1; possibly TRBD2 for D (5 bases). Germline assignment: CDR1 MDHEN and CDR2 SYDVKM. Trimming removed 9 bases at V and 8 bases at J, with 17 bases between. The CDR3 has 13 amino acids. CDR3 amino acids: CASGSGGMYEQFF. For the CDR3, the DNA is TGTGCCAGTGGGTCAGGAGGTATGTATGAGCAGTTCTTC.

The V and J genes are TRBV5-1 and TRBJ1-2, with a tentative D call TRBD1 (5 bases). CDR3 length: 15 amino acids. Germline CDR1 reads SGHRS; CDR2 reads YFSETQ. V was cut by 0 bases and J by 1 base, with 10 bases left in between. The CDR3 sequence: CASSLGQLYNYGYTF. In DNA form, the CDR3 reads TGCGCCAGCAGCTTGGGACAGCTCTATAACTATGGCTACACCTTC. The whole variable domain, remainder taken from reference TRBV5-1 and TRBJ1-2, is KAGVTQTPRYLIKTRGQQVTLSCSPISGHRSVSWYQQTPGQGLQFLFEYFSETQRNKGNFPGRFSGRQFSNSRSEMNVSTLELGDSALYLCASSLGQLYNYGYTFGSGTRLTVV.

The chain carries TRBV25-1 and TRBJ1-1; 8 bases align to TRBD1. The V and J ends lost 3 bases and 3 bases, in that order; junction bases with no gene match: 6. Germline assignment: CDR1 MGHDK and CDR2 SYGVNS. CDR3 length: 15 residues. DNA of the CDR3: TGTGCCAGCAGTGATGCAGGGGGCGCCCACACTGAAGCTTTCTTT. Protein: CASSDAGGAHTEAFF. Combining the CDR3 with reference TRBV25-1 and TRBJ1-1 gives the whole variable domain EADIYQTPRYLVIGTGKKITLECSQTMGHDKMYWYQQDPGMELHLIHYSYGVNSTEKGDLSSESTVSRIRTEHFPLTLESARPSHTSQYLCASSDAGGAHTEAFFGQGTRLTVV.

V and J are TRBV9 and TRBJ2-2, with TRBD2 as a possible D gene (6 bases). This CDR3 is built from 13 residues. The germline gives CDR1 SGDLS, CDR2 YYNGEE. V was pared by 6 bases and J by 4 bases, with 10 bases between. The CDR3 here is CASTGEATGELFF. CDR3 sequence (DNA): TGTGCCAGCACGGGAGAGGCCACCGGGGAGCTGTTTTTT.

The chain carries TRBV5-6 and TRBJ1-2, with D perhaps matching TRBD1 (5 bases). Trimming removed 4 bases from V and 8 bases from J, with 15 bases in between. CDR1 is SGHDT, CDR2 YYEEEE, per germline. The CDR3 loop spans 13 amino acids. For the CDR3, the DNA is TGTGCCAGCAGCCTTTCGGGGGTGGGAGGCTACACCTTC. It yields the protein CASSLSGVGGYTF.